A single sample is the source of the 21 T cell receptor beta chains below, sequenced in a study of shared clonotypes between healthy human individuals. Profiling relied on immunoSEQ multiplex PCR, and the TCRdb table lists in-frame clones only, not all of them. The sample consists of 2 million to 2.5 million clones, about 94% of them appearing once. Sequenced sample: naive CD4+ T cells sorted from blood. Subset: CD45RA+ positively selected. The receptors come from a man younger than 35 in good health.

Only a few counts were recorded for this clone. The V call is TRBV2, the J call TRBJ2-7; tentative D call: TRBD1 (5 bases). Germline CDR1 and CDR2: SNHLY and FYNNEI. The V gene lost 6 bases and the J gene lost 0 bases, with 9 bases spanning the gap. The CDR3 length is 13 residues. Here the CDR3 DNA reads TGTGCCAGCAGAAAGACAGTCTCCTACGAGCAGTACTTC. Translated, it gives CASRKTVSYEQYF.

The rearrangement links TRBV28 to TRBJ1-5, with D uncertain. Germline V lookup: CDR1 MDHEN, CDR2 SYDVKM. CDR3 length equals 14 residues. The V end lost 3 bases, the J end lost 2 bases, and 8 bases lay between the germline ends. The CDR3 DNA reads TGTGCCAGCAGTTTCGAGGTCGGCAATCAGCCCCAGCATTTT. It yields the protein CASSFEVGNQPQHF.

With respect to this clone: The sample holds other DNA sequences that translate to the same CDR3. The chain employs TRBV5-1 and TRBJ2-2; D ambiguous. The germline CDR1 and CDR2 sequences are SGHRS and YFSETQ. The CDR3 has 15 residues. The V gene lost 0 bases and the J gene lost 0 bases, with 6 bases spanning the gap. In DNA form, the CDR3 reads TGCGCCAGCAGCTTGGGCGGCGCGAACACCGGGGAGCTGTTTTTT. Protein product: CASSLGGANTGELFF.

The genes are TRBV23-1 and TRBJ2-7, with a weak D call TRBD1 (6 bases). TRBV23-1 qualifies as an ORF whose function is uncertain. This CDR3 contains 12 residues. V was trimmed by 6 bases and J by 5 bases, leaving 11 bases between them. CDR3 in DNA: TGCGCCAGCAGAGTCAGGGGTCACGAGCAGTACTTC. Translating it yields CASRVRGHEQYF.

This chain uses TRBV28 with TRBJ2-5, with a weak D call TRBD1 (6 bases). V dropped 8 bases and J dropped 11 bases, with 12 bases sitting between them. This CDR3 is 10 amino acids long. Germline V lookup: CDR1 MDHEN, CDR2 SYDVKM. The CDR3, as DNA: TGTGCCAGCGGTGGGGGCAGGCAGTACTTC. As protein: CASGGGRQYF.

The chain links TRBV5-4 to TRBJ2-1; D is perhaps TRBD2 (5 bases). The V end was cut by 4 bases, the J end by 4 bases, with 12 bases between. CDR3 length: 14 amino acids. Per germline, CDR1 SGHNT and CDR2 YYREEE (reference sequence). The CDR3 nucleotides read TGTGCCAGCAGCCCCCGGGGATCTTACAATGAGCAGTTCTTC. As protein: CASSPRGSYNEQFF.

CDR3 sequence (DNA): TGCGCCAGCAGCTTCGTCCGGGACAGTTCCTACGAGCAGTACTTC. Its protein is CASSFVRDSSYEQYF. The genes are TRBV5-1 and TRBJ2-7; TRBD1 matches at 7 bases. Trimming at V came to 2 bases and at J to 1 base, leaving 6 bases not matched to a gene. Germline V lookup: CDR1 SGHRS, CDR2 YFSETQ. This CDR3 contains 15 residues. Filled out from reference TRBV5-1 and TRBJ2-7, the complete variable domain reads KAGVTQTPRYLIKTRGQQVTLSCSPISGHRSVSWYQQTPGQGLQFLFEYFSETQRNKGNFPGRFSGRQFSNSRSEMNVSTLELGDSALYLCASSFVRDSSYEQYFGPGTRLTVT.

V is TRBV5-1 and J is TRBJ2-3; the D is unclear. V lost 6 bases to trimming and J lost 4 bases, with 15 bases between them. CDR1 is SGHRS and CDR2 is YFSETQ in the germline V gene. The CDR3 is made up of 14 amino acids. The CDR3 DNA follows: TGCGCCAGCACCTTTGGCGGTCCTGCAGATACGCAGTATTTT. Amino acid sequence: CASTFGGPADTQYF. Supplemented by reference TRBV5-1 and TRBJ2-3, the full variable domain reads KAGVTQTPRYLIKTRGQQVTLSCSPISGHRSVSWYQQTPGQGLQFLFEYFSETQRNKGNFPGRFSGRQFSNSRSEMNVSTLELGDSALYLCASTFGGPADTQYFGPGTRLTVL.

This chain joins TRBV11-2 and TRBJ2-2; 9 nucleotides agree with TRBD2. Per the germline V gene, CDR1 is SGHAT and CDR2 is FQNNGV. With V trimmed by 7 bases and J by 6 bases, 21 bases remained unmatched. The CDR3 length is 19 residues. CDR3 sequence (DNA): TGTGCCAGCACCCCTGGCTCCTCGTCCGGGACTAGCATCGCCGGGGAGCTGTTTTTT. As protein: CASTPGSSSGTSIAGELFF. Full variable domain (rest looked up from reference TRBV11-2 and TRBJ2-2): EAGVAQSPRYKIIEKRQSVAFWCNPISGHATLYWYQQILGQGPKLLIQFQNNGVVDDSQLPKDRFSAERLKGVDSTLKIQPAKLEDSAVYLCASTPGSSSGTSIAGELFFGEGSRLTVL.

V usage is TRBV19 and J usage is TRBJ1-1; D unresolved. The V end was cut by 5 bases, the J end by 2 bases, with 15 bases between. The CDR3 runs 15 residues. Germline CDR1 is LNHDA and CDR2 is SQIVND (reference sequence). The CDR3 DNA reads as TGTGCCAGTAGTGAAAACGGGAACCTCAACACTGAAGCTTTCTTT. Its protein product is CASSENGNLNTEAFF.

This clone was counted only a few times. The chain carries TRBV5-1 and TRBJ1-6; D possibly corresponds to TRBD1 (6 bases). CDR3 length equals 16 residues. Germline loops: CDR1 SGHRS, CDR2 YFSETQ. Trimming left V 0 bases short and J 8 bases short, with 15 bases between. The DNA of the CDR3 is TGCGCCAGCAGCTTGGACGGGGCAGGGGACTATTCACCCCTCCACTTT. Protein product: CASSLDGAGDYSPLHF.

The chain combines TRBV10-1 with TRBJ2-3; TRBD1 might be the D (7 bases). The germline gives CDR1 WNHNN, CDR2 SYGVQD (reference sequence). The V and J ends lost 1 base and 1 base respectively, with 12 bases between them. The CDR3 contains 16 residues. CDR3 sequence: CASSELQGTGTDTQYF. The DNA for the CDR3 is TGCGCCAGCAGTGAGTTACAGGGGACTGGCACAGATACGCAGTATTTT.

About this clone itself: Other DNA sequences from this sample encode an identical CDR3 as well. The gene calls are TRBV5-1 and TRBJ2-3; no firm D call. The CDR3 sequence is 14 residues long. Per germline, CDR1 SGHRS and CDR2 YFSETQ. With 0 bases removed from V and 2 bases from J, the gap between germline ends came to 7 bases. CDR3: CASSLEGITDTQYF. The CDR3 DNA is TGCGCCAGCAGCTTGGAGGGAATCACAGATACGCAGTATTTT.

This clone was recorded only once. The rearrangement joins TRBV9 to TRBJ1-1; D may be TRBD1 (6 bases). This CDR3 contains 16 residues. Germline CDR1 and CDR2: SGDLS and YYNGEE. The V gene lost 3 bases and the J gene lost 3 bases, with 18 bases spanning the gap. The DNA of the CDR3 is TGTGCCAGCAGCGAGGCCGGGGCGGCAGGGGACACTGAAGCTTTCTTT. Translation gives CASSEAGAAGDTEAFF.

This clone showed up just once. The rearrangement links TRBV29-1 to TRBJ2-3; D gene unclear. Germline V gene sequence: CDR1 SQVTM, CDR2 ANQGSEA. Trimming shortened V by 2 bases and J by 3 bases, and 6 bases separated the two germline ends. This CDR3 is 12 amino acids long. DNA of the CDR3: TGCAGCGTTGAACCGCGGACAGATACGCAGTATTTT. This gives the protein CSVEPRTDTQYF.

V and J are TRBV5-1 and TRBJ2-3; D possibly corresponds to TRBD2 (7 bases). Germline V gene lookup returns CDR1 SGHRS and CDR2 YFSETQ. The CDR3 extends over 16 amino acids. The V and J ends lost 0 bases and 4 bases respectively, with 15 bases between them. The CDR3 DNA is TGCGCCAGCAGCTTGGCCACAAGGGAGGGGGCAGATACGCAGTATTTT. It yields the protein CASSLATREGADTQYF.

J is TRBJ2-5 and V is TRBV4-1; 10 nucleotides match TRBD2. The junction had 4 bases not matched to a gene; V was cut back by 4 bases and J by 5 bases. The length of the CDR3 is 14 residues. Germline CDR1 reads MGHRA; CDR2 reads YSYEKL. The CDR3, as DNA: TGCGCCAGCAGCCCCGAGGGACTAGCGGAGACCCAGTACTTC. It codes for CASSPEGLAETQYF.

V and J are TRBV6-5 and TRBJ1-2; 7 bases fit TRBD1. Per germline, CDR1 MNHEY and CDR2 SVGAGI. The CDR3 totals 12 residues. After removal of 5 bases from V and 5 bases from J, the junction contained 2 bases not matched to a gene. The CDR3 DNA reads TGTGCCAGCAGTACAGGGGTATATGGCTACACCTTC. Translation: CASSTGVYGYTF.

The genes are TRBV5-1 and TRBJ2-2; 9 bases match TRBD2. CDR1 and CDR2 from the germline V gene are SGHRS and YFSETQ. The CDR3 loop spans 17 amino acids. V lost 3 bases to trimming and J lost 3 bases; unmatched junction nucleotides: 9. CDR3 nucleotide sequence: TGCGCCAGCAGCTGGACCCCGGGACTAGCCGACACCGGGGAGCTGTTTTTT. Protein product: CASSWTPGLADTGELFF.

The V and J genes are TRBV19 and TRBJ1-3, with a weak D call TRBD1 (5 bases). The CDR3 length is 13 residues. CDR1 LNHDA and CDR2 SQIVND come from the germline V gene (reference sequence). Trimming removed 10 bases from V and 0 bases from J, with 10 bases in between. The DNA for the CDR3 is TGTGCCACCCGACAGAGCTCTGGAAACACCATATATTTT. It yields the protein CATRQSSGNTIYF.

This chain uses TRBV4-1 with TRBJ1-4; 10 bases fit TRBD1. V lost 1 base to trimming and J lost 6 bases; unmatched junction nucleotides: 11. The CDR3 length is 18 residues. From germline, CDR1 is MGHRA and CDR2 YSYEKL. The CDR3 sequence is CASSQGYPGQGLDEKLFF. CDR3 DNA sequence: TGCGCCAGCAGCCAAGGGTATCCGGGACAGGGGCTTGATGAAAAACTGTTTTTT.